Listed below are T cell receptor beta chains from one sample, sequenced in a study of control samples from healthy donors and cancer patients. Sequenced by immunoSEQ multiplex PCR; TCRdb stores in-frame clones only, minus some. Of roughly 150,000 clones listed, about 94% were seen once; the top ten hold roughly 0.64%. The sample consisted of blood. Receptor source: a woman in her 30s in good health. The conserved cysteine and the conserved F or W are not part of the CDR3 here. The D gene is left open where the match is weak.

D gene	V gene	J gene	CDR3 protein
NA	TRBV2	TRBJ2-5	ASSRGLPMGETQY
TRBD2	TRBV28	TRBJ2-7	ASKAALAGRFHEQY
NA	TRBV1	TRBJ1-5	TSSQDLRHQPQH
NA	TRBV28	TRBJ1-2	ASSLSFIAVSNYGYT
NA	TRBV24-1	TRBJ2-1	ATSGPPAQYNEQF
NA	TRBV4-1	TRBJ2-5	ASSLGTQETQY
TRBD1	TRBV29-1	TRBJ2-7	SVAGGAFYEQY
TRBD2	TRBV20-1	TRBJ2-1	SASRGTSGWEGEQF
TRBD1	TRBV5-1	TRBJ1-6	ASSLWDRASSYNSPLH
NA	TRBV6-2/TRBV6-3	TRBJ2-7	ASSYWGQAYEQY
NA	TRBV12-3/TRBV12-4	TRBJ1-1	ASSLERGTEAF
TRBD2	TRBV28	TRBJ2-2	ASLAGRGGELF
NA	TRBV6-1	TRBJ2-3	ASSEVSATTDTQY
NA	TRBV24-1	TRBJ2-7	ATSLDGSYEQY
NA	TRBV19	TRBJ1-5	ASSIGRQTFNQPQH
TRBD2	TRBV6-5	TRBJ2-3	ASSYNPSGSTDTQY
NA	TRBV5-1	TRBJ1-4	ASSLGSTNEKLF
TRBD1	TRBV27	TRBJ2-7	ASSPNKDRGLGEQY
TRBD1	TRBV6-5	TRBJ2-5	ASRPTGGIETQY
NA	TRBV4-1	TRBJ2-5	ASSQGGTGRETQY
NA	TRBV19	TRBJ2-1	ASSIDLRSFYNEQF
NA	TRBV21-1	TRBJ2-7	ASSNRAGTRDSANYEQY
TRBD1	TRBV12-5	TRBJ2-7	ASGGQVSWEQY
NA	TRBV6-5	TRBJ2-7	ASSLGELSYEQY
TRBD1	TRBV5-1	TRBJ1-3	ASSLVPWTGTGNTIY
NA	TRBV30	TRBJ2-1	AWSRDYNEQF
TRBD2	TRBV11-2	TRBJ2-5	ASSLWGLAETQETQY
TRBD1	TRBV6-5	TRBJ2-7	ASQGVSYEQY
NA	TRBV7-9	TRBJ2-1	ASSLEDQLGEQF
TRBD1	TRBV10-3	TRBJ1-4	AISESWGTGDEKLF
TRBD1	TRBV3-1/TRBV3-2	TRBJ1-1	ASSQFRGLEAF
NA	TRBV28	TRBJ1-3	ASSLLSGNTIY
NA	TRBV3-1/TRBV3-2	TRBJ2-3	ASSQEPGNTDTQY
NA	TRBV28	TRBJ2-5	ASFGTLGRNHGTQY
NA	TRBV11-2	TRBJ1-2	ASSPRRTYGYT
NA	TRBV5-8	TRBJ1-5	ASSLAGKGNQPQH
NA	TRBV12-5	TRBJ2-1	ASGLPQGEGYNEQF
TRBD1	TRBV29-1	TRBJ1-5	SVATGTNQPQH
TRBD2	TRBV7-9	TRBJ2-2	ASSFPSGRANTGELF
TRBD1	TRBV5-1	TRBJ2-1	ASSRDSSYNEQF
TRBD1	TRBV18	TRBJ1-1	ASSATGAANTEAF
NA	TRBV3-1/TRBV3-2	TRBJ1-2	ASSQVHGNYGYT